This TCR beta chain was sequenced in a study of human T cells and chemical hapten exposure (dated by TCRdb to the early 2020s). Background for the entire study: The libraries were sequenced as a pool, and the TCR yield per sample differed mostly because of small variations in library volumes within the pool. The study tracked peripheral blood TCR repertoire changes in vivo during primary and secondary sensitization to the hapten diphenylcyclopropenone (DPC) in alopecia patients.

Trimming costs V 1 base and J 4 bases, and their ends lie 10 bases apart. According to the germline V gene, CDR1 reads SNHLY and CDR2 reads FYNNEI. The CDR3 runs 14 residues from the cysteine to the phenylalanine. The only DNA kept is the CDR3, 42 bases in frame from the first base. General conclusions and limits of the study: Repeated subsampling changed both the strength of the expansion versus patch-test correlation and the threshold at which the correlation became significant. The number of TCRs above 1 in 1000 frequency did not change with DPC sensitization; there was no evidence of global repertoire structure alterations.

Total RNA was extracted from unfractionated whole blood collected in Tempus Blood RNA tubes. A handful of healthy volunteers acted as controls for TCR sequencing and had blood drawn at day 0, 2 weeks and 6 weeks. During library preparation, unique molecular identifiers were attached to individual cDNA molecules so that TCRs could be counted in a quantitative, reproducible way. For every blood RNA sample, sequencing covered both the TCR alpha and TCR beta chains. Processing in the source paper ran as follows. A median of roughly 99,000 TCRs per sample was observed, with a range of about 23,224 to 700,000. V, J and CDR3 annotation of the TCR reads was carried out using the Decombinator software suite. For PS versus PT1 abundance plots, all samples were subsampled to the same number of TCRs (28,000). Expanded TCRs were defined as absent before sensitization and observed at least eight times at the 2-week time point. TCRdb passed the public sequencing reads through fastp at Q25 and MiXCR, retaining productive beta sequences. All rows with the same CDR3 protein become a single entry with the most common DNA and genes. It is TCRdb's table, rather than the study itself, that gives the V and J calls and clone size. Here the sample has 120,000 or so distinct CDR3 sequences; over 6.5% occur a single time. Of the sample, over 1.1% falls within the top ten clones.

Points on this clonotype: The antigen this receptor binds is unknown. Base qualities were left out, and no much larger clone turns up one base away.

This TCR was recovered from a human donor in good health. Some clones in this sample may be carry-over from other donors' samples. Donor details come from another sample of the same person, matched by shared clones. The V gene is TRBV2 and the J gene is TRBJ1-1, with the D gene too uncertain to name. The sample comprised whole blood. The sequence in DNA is TGTGCCAGCAGTGAAGAGAGGGTGAGCACTGAAGCTTTCTTT. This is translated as CASSEERVSTEAFF.